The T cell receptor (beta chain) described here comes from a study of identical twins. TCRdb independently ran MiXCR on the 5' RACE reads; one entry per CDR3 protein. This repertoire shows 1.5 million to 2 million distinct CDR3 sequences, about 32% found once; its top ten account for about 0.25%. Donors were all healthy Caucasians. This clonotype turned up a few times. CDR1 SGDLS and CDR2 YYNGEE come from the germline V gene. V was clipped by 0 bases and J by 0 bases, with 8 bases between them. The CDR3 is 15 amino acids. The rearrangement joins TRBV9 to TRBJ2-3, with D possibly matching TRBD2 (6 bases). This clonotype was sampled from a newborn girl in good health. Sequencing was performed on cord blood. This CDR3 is CASSVGDFSTDTQYF. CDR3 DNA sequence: TGTGCCAGCAGCGTAGGGGACTTTAGCACAGATACGCAGTATTTT.